Detailed here is one TCR beta chain. The table came from immunoSEQ multiplex PCR; TCRdb's copy has only in-frame clones and leaves some out. The sample lists 100,000 to 150,000 clones, more than 75% seen once, with over 2.5% in the top ten. This sample was taken from a study of control samples from healthy donors and cancer patients. J was trimmed by 4 bases and V by 8 bases; bases with no gene match: 4. Germline V gene lookup returns CDR1 MNHEY and CDR2 SMNVEV (reference sequence). CDR3 length: 14 residues. The origin of this receptor is a man aged 55 to 70 in good health. The chain has TRBV27 and TRBJ2-3; 12 bases are shared with TRBD2. The sample taken for sequencing was blood. The DNA for the CDR3 is TGTGCCAGCGCGCTAGCGGGGGGGCCAGATACGCAGTATTTT. It is translated as CASALAGGPDTQYF.